This is a list of T cell receptor beta chains from one sample in a study of blood T cell repertoires in COVID-19. Some clones are missing from TCRdb's copy, which holds only in-frame ones; the method was immunoSEQ multiplex PCR. The data contain roughly 250,000 clones, around nine tenths of them singletons. Source material: PBMCs or T cells enriched from blood (not recorded which). All receptors derive from a woman aged 18-30 years who had recovered from COVID-19. The CDR3 runs from the conserved cysteine through the conserved F or W. The D gene is left open where the match is weak. A row's size may be missing; if present it is once, few, many or a size class.

D gene,V gene,clone size,J gene,CDR3 protein,CDR3 DNA
TRBD1,TRBV7-2,once,TRBJ2-5,CASSQSGQGRAQYF,TGTGCCAGCAGCCAATCCGGACAGGGGAGGGCCCAGTACTTC
-,TRBV4-1,-,TRBJ2-1,CASSPPAEQFF,TGCGCCAGCAGCCCCCCCGCGGAGCAGTTCTTC
TRBD2,TRBV4-1,-,TRBJ2-4,CASSQEAGLAGPLTKNIQYF,TGCGCCAGCAGCCAAGAAGCGGGACTAGCGGGGCCTTTAACCAAAAACATTCAGTACTTC
TRBD1,TRBV29-1,-,TRBJ1-2,CSELTGNYGYTF,TGCAGCGAACTGACAGGGAACTATGGCTACACCTTC
-,TRBV18,-,TRBJ2-7,CASSPNHAGTYEQYF,TGTGCCAGCTCACCAAATCACGCGGGGACCTACGAGCAGTACTTC
TRBD2,TRBV24-1,-,TRBJ2-1,CATSDPGTSGSRGYNEQFF,TGTGCCACCAGTGACCCCGGGACTAGCGGGAGCCGGGGATACAATGAGCAGTTCTTC
-,TRBV6-2/TRBV6-3,-,TRBJ2-2,CASSYDLPGGTGELFF,TGTGCCAGCAGTTACGATCTTCCCGGAGGGACCGGGGAGCTGTTTTTT
TRBD2,TRBV4-2,-,TRBJ2-1,CASRGLATNEQFF,TGTGCCAGCAGGGGACTAGCTACAAATGAGCAGTTCTTC
-,TRBV28,-,TRBJ2-7,CASWGLKGTYEQYF,TGTGCCAGCTGGGGGCTGAAGGGGACCTACGAGCAGTACTTC
TRBD1,TRBV5-1,-,TRBJ1-2,CASSSGTANYGYTF,TGCGCCAGCAGCTCCGGGACAGCAAACTATGGCTACACCTTC
TRBD1,TRBV19,-,TRBJ1-2,CASRTQGEFGYTF,TGTGCCAGTAGGACTCAGGGGGAGTTCGGCTACACCTTC
-,TRBV4-3,once,TRBJ1-4,CASSQDRYRHHEKLFF,TGCGCCAGCAGCCAAGATCGTTACAGGCACCATGAAAAACTGTTTTTT
TRBD1,TRBV19,-,TRBJ1-2,CASSSGQDYGYTF,TGTGCCAGTAGTAGTGGACAGGACTATGGCTACACCTTC
-,TRBV12-5,-,TRBJ2-6,CASVLSGANVLTF,TGTGCTAGTGTTCTCTCTGGGGCCAACGTCCTGACTTTC
-,TRBV4-3,-,TRBJ2-1,CASSQEDSNEQFF,TGCGCCAGCAGCCAAGAAGACAGCAATGAGCAGTTCTTC
TRBD1,TRBV24-1,-,TRBJ2-5,CATSAVGQVQETQYF,TGTGCCACCAGTGCTGTGGGACAGGTCCAAGAGACCCAGTACTTC
TRBD1,TRBV28,-,TRBJ1-1,CASSPRKGAQNTEAFF,TGTGCCAGCAGTCCGAGGAAGGGGGCGCAGAACACTGAAGCTTTCTTT
-,TRBV6-2/TRBV6-3,-,TRBJ1-3,CASSSHTSSGNTIYF,TGTGCCAGCAGTTCTCACACAAGCTCTGGAAACACCATATATTTT
TRBD1,TRBV5-8,-,TRBJ2-5,CASSLQGTSGGTQYF,TGTGCCAGCAGCTTACAGGGAACTTCAGGGGGGACCCAGTACTTC
TRBD2,TRBV5-4,once,TRBJ2-3,CASSPGGGLTDTQYF,TGTGCCAGCAGCCCCGGGGGGGGGTTGACAGATACGCAGTATTTT
-,TRBV7-2,-,TRBJ1-1,CASSLVGGSQGTEAFF,TGTGCCAGCAGCTTAGTAGGGGGATCGCAGGGCACTGAAGCTTTCTTT
TRBD1,TRBV29-1,-,TRBJ2-7,CSVRGQIYEQYF,TGCAGCGTTCGGGGACAGATCTACGAGCAGTACTTC
TRBD1,TRBV7-9,-,TRBJ2-5,CASRLNTGVQETQYF,TGTGCCAGCAGGTTAAACACAGGGGTCCAAGAGACCCAGTACTTC
TRBD2,TRBV7-9,-,TRBJ2-1,CASSLGVLAGGWEQFF,TGTGCCAGCAGCTTAGGGGTACTAGCGGGAGGCTGGGAGCAGTTCTTC
TRBD2,TRBV2,-,TRBJ2-1,CASSGLAGNEQFF,TGTGCCAGCAGTGGGTTAGCGGGCAATGAGCAGTTCTTC
-,TRBV6-2/TRBV6-3,-,TRBJ1-3,CASSYVFGISGNTIYF,TGTGCCAGCAGTTACGTTTTCGGGATCTCTGGAAACACCATATATTTT
TRBD2,TRBV9,-,TRBJ2-1,CASSVVGLASYNEQFF,TGTGCCAGCAGCGTAGTGGGACTAGCGTCCTACAATGAGCAGTTCTTC
TRBD2,TRBV7-3,-,TRBJ2-1,CASSPNPAGGEQFF,TGTGCCAGCAGCCCTAACCCAGCGGGAGGGGAGCAGTTCTTC
-,TRBV7-9,few,TRBJ2-1,CASSQINEQFF,TGTGCCAGCAGCCAGATCAATGAGCAGTTCTTC
TRBD1,TRBV12-5,-,TRBJ2-5,CASGRTRQGSGETQYF,TGTGCTAGTGGTCGAACTAGACAGGGGTCGGGAGAGACCCAGTACTTC
-,TRBV12-3/TRBV12-4,-,TRBJ2-2,CASRQPNTGELFF,TGTGCCAGCAGACAGCCGAACACCGGGGAGCTGTTTTTT
-,TRBV5-5,few,TRBJ2-5,CASSLAWGIRQGGGETQYF,TGTGCCAGCAGCTTGGCGTGGGGGATACGACAGGGCGGAGGGGAGACCCAGTACTTC
-,TRBV2,-,TRBJ1-1,CASSESEGMNTEAFF,TGTGCCAGCAGTGAGTCGGAGGGTATGAACACTGAAGCTTTCTTT
TRBD1,TRBV29-1,-,TRBJ1-1,CSVRGLITEAFF,TGCAGCGTCAGGGGGCTCATCACTGAAGCTTTCTTT
TRBD2,TRBV6-5,-,TRBJ2-1,CASRAPSGFEQFF,TGTGCCAGCAGAGCCCCTAGCGGGTTTGAGCAGTTCTTC
-,TRBV7-8,-,TRBJ2-4,CASSSQPDFKNIQYF,TGTGCCAGCAGCTCTCAACCGGACTTCAAAAACATTCAGTACTTC
TRBD1,TRBV7-2,-,TRBJ2-7,CASSPRDRAYEQYF,TGTGCCAGCAGCCCTCGGGACAGGGCCTACGAGCAGTACTTC
-,TRBV3-1/TRBV3-2,-,TRBJ1-6,CASSQDSYNSPLHF,TGTGCCAGCAGCCAAGACAGTTATAATTCACCCCTCCACTTT
TRBD1,TRBV10-1,-,TRBJ1-1,CASSERGRPNTEAFF,TGCGCCAGCAGTGAAAGGGGGCGCCCGAACACTGAAGCTTTCTTT
TRBD2,TRBV9,-,TRBJ2-5,CASSPHSGTSGGEQETQYF,TGTGCCAGCAGCCCACACTCCGGGACTAGCGGGGGGGAGCAAGAGACCCAGTACTTC
TRBD1,TRBV13,-,TRBJ1-2,CASSLRAGGIYGYTF,TGTGCCAGCAGCTTAAGGGCAGGGGGCATCTATGGCTACACCTTC
-,TRBV16,-,TRBJ1-1,CASSRTRITEAFF,TGTGCCAGCAGCCGCACCAGGATAACTGAAGCTTTCTTT
TRBD2,TRBV11-3,-,TRBJ2-1,CASSLGRLAGGDLNEQFF,TGTGCCAGCAGCTTAGGCCGACTAGCGGGGGGTGATCTCAATGAGCAGTTCTTC
-,TRBV3-1/TRBV3-2,-,TRBJ2-1,CASSQVSGFLAEQFF,TGTGCCAGCAGCCAAGTAAGCGGGTTCCTCGCTGAGCAGTTCTTC
-,TRBV18,-,TRBJ2-7,CASSPWGSDSYEQYF,TGTGCCAGCTCGCCCTGGGGCAGCGACTCCTACGAGCAGTACTTC
-,TRBV11-3,-,TRBJ1-2,CASSLDGHVNYGYTF,TGTGCCAGCAGCTTAGACGGACACGTTAACTATGGCTACACCTTC
TRBD1,TRBV4-3,-,TRBJ1-6,CASSQTGTGSPLHF,TGCGCCAGCAGCCAAACCGGGACAGGGTCACCCCTCCACTTT
TRBD1,TRBV28,-,TRBJ1-2,CASSAGTGLGGYTF,TGTGCCAGCAGTGCCGGGACAGGGTTGGGGGGCTACACCTTC
TRBD2,TRBV4-1,-,TRBJ2-7,CASSQYTGTSGSYEQYF,TGCGCCAGCAGCCAATACACCGGGACTAGCGGCTCCTACGAGCAGTACTTC
TRBD2,TRBV5-8,once,TRBJ2-2,CASSLATSGGELFF,TGTGCCAGCAGCTTGGCCACTAGCGGTGGGGAGCTGTTTTTT
-,TRBV28,-,TRBJ2-7,CASSLTSYEQYF,TGTGCCAGCAGTCTGACTTCCTACGAGCAGTACTTC
-,TRBV18,-,TRBJ1-1,CASSLPLGAEAFF,TGTGCCAGCTCACTCCCACTCGGGGCTGAAGCTTTCTTT
-,TRBV11-2,-,TRBJ1-2,CASSRSDDSAYGYTF,TGTGCCAGCAGCCGATCAGATGACAGCGCCTATGGCTACACCTTC
TRBD1,TRBV2,-,TRBJ1-2,CASSEQGAGYGYTF,TGTGCCAGCAGTGAACAGGGGGCCGGCTATGGCTACACCTTC
-,TRBV7-9,-,TRBJ2-1,CASSLVGGLAYNEQFF,TGTGCCAGCAGCTTAGTGGGCGGGCTTGCCTACAATGAGCAGTTCTTC
-,TRBV18,-,TRBJ2-3,CASSLQSTDTQYF,TGTGCCAGCTCACTACAGAGCACAGATACGCAGTATTTT
-,TRBV5-1,-,TRBJ1-3,CASSQSGVSGNTIYF,TGCGCCAGCAGCCAATCAGGGGTATCTGGAAACACCATATATTTT
TRBD1,TRBV24-1,-,TRBJ1-1,CATSDRDRGPPNLNTEAFF,TGTGCCACCAGTGACCGGGACAGGGGACCACCTAACTTAAACACTGAAGCTTTCTTT
-,TRBV4-2,-,TRBJ1-5,CASSQGSNYQPQHF,TGTGCCAGCAGCCAAGGTAGTAATTATCAGCCCCAGCATTTT
-,TRBV2,-,TRBJ2-1,CASSEYTMYNEQFF,TGTGCCAGCAGTGAATACACCATGTACAATGAGCAGTTCTTC